The present TCR beta chain was sequenced within a study of T cell changes during pregnancy in multiple sclerosis. Generated by immunoSEQ multiplex PCR, the TCRdb table keeps only in-frame clones and is missing some. Of 50,000 to 60,000 clones listed, 75% to 90% are singletons. From germline, CDR1 is SGHNT and CDR2 YYREEE (reference sequence). CDR3 length: 13 amino acids. V gave up 4 bases and J gave up 6 bases, with 13 bases separating them. The sample in question was CD4+ T cells from peripheral blood mononuclear cells, obtained in the first trimester of pregnancy. This receptor was identified in a female donor with multiple sclerosis, enrolled in a pregnancy study. The gene calls are TRBV5-4 and TRBJ1-2; D gene uncertain. The CDR3 DNA follows: TGTGCCAGCAGCCGGGATAGGTTCGATGGCTACACCTTC. It codes for CASSRDRFDGYTF.